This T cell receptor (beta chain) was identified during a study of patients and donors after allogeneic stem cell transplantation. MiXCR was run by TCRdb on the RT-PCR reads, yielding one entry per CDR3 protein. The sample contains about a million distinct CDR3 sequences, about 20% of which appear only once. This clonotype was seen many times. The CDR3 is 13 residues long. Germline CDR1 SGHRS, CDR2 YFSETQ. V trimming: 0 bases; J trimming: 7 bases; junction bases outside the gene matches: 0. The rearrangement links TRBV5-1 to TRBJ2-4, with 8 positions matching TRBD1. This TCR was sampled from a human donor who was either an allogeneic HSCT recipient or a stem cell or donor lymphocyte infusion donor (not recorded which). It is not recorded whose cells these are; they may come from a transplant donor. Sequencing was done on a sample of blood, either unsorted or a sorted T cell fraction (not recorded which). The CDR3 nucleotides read TGCGCCAGCAGCTTGGGACAGGGGAACATTCAGTACTTC. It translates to CASSLGQGNIQYF.